This TCR beta chain was documented in a study of blood T cells in healthy people across ages. This clonotype was counted only a few times. V trimming: 7 bases; J trimming: 11 bases; junction bases outside the gene matches: 4. Germline CDR1 reads SQVTM; CDR2 reads ANQGSEA. The CDR3 spans 10 residues. Sample-barcoded 5' priming and a J-beta primer mix drove a second PCR of about 6 to 11 cycles. TCRdb called the 5' RACE reads again in MiXCR, with one record for every CDR3 protein. The sample has about 1,800,000 distinct CDR3 sequences, about 28% seen once. The sequence derives from a woman under 40 in good health. Sequencing was carried out using blood. The genes are TRBV29-1 and TRBJ2-3, with TRBD1 matching over 9 bases. The CDR3 loop reads CSARQGGQYF. In DNA, the CDR3 is TGCAGCGCGAGACAGGGGGGGCAGTATTTT.